This is a list of T cell receptor beta chains from one sample in a study of CD8 T cells in Susac syndrome. TCRdb passed the immunoSEQ multiplex PCR reads through MiXCR, listing each CDR3 protein once. The sample holds some 300,000 distinct CDR3 sequences, more than 75% seen once. Source material: CD8+ T cells from PBMCs. These TCRs come from a human donor with multiple sclerosis. Each CDR3 is given with its conserved first and last residue. Fields, in order: V gene, clone size, CDR3 protein. Rows may omit the clone size; those that give it use once, few, many or a size class.

v_gene: TRBV5-1; abundance: .; CDR3aa: CASSLERLHNSFSYEQYF
v_gene: TRBV10-3; abundance: .; CDR3aa: CATATEDTEAFF
v_gene: TRBV2; abundance: .; CDR3aa: CASSEPPTGTGNTIYF
v_gene: TRBV19; abundance: .; CDR3aa: CASSQRTSSYEQYF
v_gene: TRBV24-1; abundance: .; CDR3aa: CATSEPGTYYGYTF
v_gene: TRBV11-2; abundance: .; CDR3aa: CASSLLIAGPHEQYF
v_gene: TRBV7-9; abundance: few; CDR3aa: CASSPAQGFPHEQYF
v_gene: TRBV27; abundance: .; CDR3aa: CASSFIGRRTPITPYNEQFF
v_gene: TRBV28; abundance: .; CDR3aa: CASSSAYGTSGRANEQFF
v_gene: TRBV7-2; abundance: .; CDR3aa: CASSRDRWNEKLFF